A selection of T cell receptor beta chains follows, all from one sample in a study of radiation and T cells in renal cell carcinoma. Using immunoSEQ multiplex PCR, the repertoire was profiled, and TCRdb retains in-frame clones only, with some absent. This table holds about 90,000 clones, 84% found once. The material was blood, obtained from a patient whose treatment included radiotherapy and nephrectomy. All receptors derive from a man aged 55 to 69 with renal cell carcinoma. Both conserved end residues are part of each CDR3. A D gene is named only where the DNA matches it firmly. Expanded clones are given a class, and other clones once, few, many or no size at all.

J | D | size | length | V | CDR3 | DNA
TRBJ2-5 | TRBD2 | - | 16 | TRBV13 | CASSLGLAGVGETQYF | TGTGCCAGCAGCTTGGGACTAGCGGGAGTGGGGGAGACCCAGTACTTC
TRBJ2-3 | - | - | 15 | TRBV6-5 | CASSYRGSTTDTQYF | TGTGCCAGCAGTTACCGTGGGAGCACCACAGATACGCAGTATTTT
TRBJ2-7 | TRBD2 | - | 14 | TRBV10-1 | CASSAGTSPSEQYF | TGCGCCAGCAGTGCTGGGACTAGCCCTTCCGAGCAGTACTTC
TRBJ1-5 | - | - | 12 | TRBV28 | CASSLSRQPQHF | TGTGCCAGCAGTTTAAGTCGTCAGCCCCAGCATTTT
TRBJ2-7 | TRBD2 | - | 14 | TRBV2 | CASSASGSRLQGYF | TGTGCCAGCAGTGCCAGCGGGAGTCGGCTTCAGGGGTACTTC
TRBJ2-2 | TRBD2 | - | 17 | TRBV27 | CASTPAGGLVNTGELFF | TGTGCCAGCACCCCAGCGGGAGGGCTCGTGAACACCGGGGAGCTGTTTTTT
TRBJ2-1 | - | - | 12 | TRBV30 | CAWGTPSGEQFF | TGTGCCTGGGGTACCCCGAGCGGTGAGCAGTTCTTC
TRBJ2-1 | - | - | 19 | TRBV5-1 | CASSLSPRSGRSSYNEQFF | TGCGCCAGCAGCCTTAGTCCTCGGAGCGGTAGAAGCTCCTACAATGAGCAGTTCTTC
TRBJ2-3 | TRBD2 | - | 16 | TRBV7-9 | CASSPTTSLSTDTQYF | TGTGCCAGCAGCCCCACGACTAGCCTAAGCACAGATACGCAGTATTTT
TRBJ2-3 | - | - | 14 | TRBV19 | CASSIGGLLDTQYF | TGTGCCAGTAGTATCGGCGGACTCCTCGATACGCAGTATTTT
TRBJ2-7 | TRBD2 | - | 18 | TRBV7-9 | CASSFDGLADYSTYEQYF | TGTGCCAGCAGCTTTGATGGACTAGCGGACTACTCAACCTACGAGCAGTACTTC
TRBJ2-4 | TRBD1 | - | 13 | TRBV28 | CAGQGVAKNIQYF | TGTGCCGGACAGGGGGTAGCCAAAAACATTCAGTACTTC
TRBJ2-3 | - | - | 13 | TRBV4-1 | CASSQASGDTQYF | TGCGCCAGCAGCCAAGCTTCTGGCGATACGCAGTATTTT
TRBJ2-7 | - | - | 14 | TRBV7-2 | CASSPRGGAYEQYF | TGTGCCAGCAGCCCCCGGGGTGGTGCCTACGAGCAGTACTTC
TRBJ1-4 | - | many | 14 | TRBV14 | CASSQDYGAEKLFF | TGTGCCAGCAGCCAAGATTATGGGGCCGAAAAACTGTTTTTT
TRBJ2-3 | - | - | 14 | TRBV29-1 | CSVAPGISTDTQYF | TGCAGCGTTGCGCCAGGGATAAGCACAGATACGCAGTATTTT
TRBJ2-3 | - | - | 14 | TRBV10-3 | CAIRTGRDADTQYF | TGTGCCATCAGGACAGGGCGGGATGCAGATACGCAGTATTTT
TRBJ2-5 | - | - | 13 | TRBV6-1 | CASTGFSVETQYF | TGTGCCAGCACCGGATTTTCAGTGGAGACCCAGTACTTC
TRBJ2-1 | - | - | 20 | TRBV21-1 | CASSRREQSGTKYSYNEQFF | TGTGCCAGCAGCAGGAGGGAACAGAGCGGGACTAAGTACTCCTACAATGAGCAGTTCTTC
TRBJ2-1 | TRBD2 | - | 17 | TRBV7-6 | CASSLASGGSAYNEQFF | TGTGCCAGCAGCTTAGCCTCGGGGGGGTCGGCCTACAATGAGCAGTTCTTC
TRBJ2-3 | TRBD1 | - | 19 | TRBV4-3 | CASSYFIHGKGQGFDTQYF | TGCGCCAGCAGCTACTTCATTCACGGCAAAGGACAGGGTTTTGATACGCAGTATTTT
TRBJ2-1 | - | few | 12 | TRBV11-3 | CASSLDGNEQFF | TGTGCCAGCAGCCTTGACGGGAATGAGCAGTTCTTC
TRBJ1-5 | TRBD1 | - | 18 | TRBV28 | CASASTGGAVVGNQPQHF | TGTGCCAGCGCTTCGACAGGGGGCGCAGTGGTGGGCAATCAGCCCCAGCATTTT
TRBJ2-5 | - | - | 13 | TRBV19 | CASSTGTFETQYF | TGTGCCAGTAGTACCGGGACTTTTGAGACCCAGTACTTC
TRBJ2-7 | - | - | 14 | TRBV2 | CASSEEGVPYEQYF | TGTGCCAGCAGTGAAGAGGGGGTGCCCTACGAGCAGTACTTC
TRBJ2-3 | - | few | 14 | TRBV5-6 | CASSLGGTTDTQYF | TGTGCCAGCAGCTTGGGCGGGACAACGGATACGCAGTATTTT
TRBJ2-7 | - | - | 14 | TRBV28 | CASSPSRTGRGRYF | TGTGCCAGCAGTCCCTCCCGGACTGGACGGGGTCGTTACTTC
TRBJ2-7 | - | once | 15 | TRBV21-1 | CASSKLAGACYEQYF | TGTGCCAGCAGCAAACTAGCGGGAGCCTGCTACGAGCAGTACTTC
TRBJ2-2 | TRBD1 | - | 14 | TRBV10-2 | CASSSGTDTGELFF | TGCGCCAGCAGCTCCGGGACAGACACCGGGGAGCTGTTTTTT
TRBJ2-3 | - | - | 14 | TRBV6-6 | CASSSTGGADTQYF | TGTGCCAGCAGTTCTACGGGGGGCGCAGATACGCAGTATTTT
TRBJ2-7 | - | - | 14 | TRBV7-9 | CASSVGLHSHEQYF | TGTGCCAGCAGCGTGGGACTGCATAGCCACGAGCAGTACTTC
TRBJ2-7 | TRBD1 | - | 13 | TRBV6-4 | CASEGQGAHEQYF | TGTGCCAGCGAGGGACAGGGGGCCCACGAGCAGTACTTC
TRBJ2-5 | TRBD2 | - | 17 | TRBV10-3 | CAISETPGTRAQETQYF | TGTGCCATCAGTGAGACCCCCGGGACTAGAGCCCAAGAGACCCAGTACTTC
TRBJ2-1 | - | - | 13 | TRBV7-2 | CASSLLRFNEQFF | TGTGCCAGCAGCTTACTCAGATTCAATGAGCAGTTCTTC
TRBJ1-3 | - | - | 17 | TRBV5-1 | CAGSLGPGASSGNTIYF | TGCGCCGGCAGCTTGGGTCCAGGGGCTAGCTCTGGAAACACCATATATTTT
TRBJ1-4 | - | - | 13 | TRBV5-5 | CASSLRGREKLFF | TGTGCCAGCAGTTTGCGCGGGAGGGAAAAACTGTTTTTT
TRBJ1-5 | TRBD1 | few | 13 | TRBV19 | CASSQGVSQPQHF | TGTGCCAGTAGCCAGGGGGTGAGTCAGCCCCAGCATTTT